A single sample gave rise to the 19 T cell receptor beta chains below, sequenced in a study of siplizumab effects on memory and regulatory T cells. Sequencing was performed with immunoSEQ multiplex PCR; in TCRdb, only in-frame clones are kept and a portion is missing. Found here are 95,000 to 100,000 clones, about nine tenths of them singletons; the top ten hold about 12%. Sequenced sample: non-Treg CD4+ T cells sorted from blood. These receptors originate from a human donor in good health.

In this sample, this clone turned up a few times. The chain combines TRBV29-1 with TRBJ2-1, with D hard to call. Trimming removed 6 bases from V and 5 bases from J, with 17 bases in between. The CDR3 has 14 amino acids. The germline V gene has CDR1 SQVTM and CDR2 ANQGSEA. Here the CDR3 reads CSVDESPLHNEQFF. DNA for the CDR3: TGCAGCGTGGACGAGAGTCCCCTCCACAATGAGCAGTTCTTC.

This rearrangement joins TRBV28 to TRBJ1-1, with 8 bases that match TRBD1. The CDR3 is 14 amino acids. The germline V gene has CDR1 MDHEN and CDR2 SYDVKM. V dropped 8 bases and J dropped 4; count of bases not matched to a gene: 9. CDR3 region: CASSLAGGPTEAFF. CDR3 DNA sequence: TGTGCCAGCTCCCTGGCAGGGGGCCCCACTGAAGCTTTCTTT.

The chain uses TRBV19 and TRBJ1-4, with D perhaps matching TRBD1 (6 bases). Germline values: CDR1 LNHDA, CDR2 SQIVND (reference sequence). V was trimmed by 3 bases and J by 3 bases, leaving 11 bases between them. This CDR3 contains 15 residues. CDR3 sequence (DNA): TGTGCCAGTAGTATGCAGACAGGAGCTAATGAAAAACTGTTTTTT. Residues: CASSMQTGANEKLFF.

This rearrangement joins TRBV5-5 to TRBJ2-1; D unresolved. CDR1 and CDR2 from the germline V gene are SGHKS and YYEKEE (reference sequence). The CDR3 is made up of 15 amino acids. Deletions cut 0 bases from V and 0 bases from J, with 7 bases between. For the CDR3, the DNA is TGTGCCAGCAGCTTGGCAGTAAGCTCCTACAATGAGCAGTTCTTC. Translating gives CASSLAVSSYNEQFF.

The J gene is TRBJ2-7, the V gene TRBV7-2; the D gene is possibly TRBD2 (6 bases). Germline V gives CDR1 SGHTA, CDR2 FQGNSA. This CDR3 comprises 15 residues. V dropped 5 bases and J dropped 4 bases, with 18 bases sitting between them. This CDR3 reads CASSPLSGEGYEQYF. The CDR3 region has the DNA TGTGCCAGCAGCCCACTATCGGGAGAAGGGTACGAGCAGTACTTC. Based on the CDR3 plus reference TRBV7-2 and TRBJ2-7, the full variable domain is GAGVSQSPSNKVTEKGKDVELRCDPISGHTALYWYRQSLGQGLEFLIYFQGNSAPDKSGLPSDRFSAERTGGSVSTLTIQRTQQEDSAVYLCASSPLSGEGYEQYFGPGTRLTVT.

This chain joins TRBV29-1 and TRBJ2-5; D may be TRBD1 (6 bases). Germline assignment: CDR1 SQVTM and CDR2 ANQGSEA. The ends were cut back, 4 bases at V and 5 bases at J, with 11 bases in the middle. The CDR3 covers 12 residues. Here the CDR3 reads CSVVRGGETQYF. For the CDR3, the DNA is TGCAGCGTTGTCAGGGGTGGGGAGACCCAGTACTTC. Based on the CDR3 plus reference TRBV29-1 and TRBJ2-5, the full variable domain is SAVISQKPSRDICQRGTSLTIQCQVDSQVTMMFWYRQQPGQSLTLIATANQGSEATYESGFVIDKFPISRPNLTFSTLTVSNMSPEDSSIYLCSVVRGGETQYFGPGTRLLVL.

The chain has TRBV6-5 and TRBJ1-3; D ambiguous. Per germline, CDR1 MNHEY and CDR2 SVGAGI. V was clipped by 2 bases and J by 4 bases, with 12 bases between them. The CDR3 loop spans 15 amino acids. The CDR3 sequence is CASSYQEGSGNTIYF. The CDR3 DNA follows: TGTGCCAGCAGTTACCAAGAGGGATCAGGAAACACCATATATTTT.

This chain joins TRBV9 and TRBJ1-2, with 9 nucleotides matching TRBD1. This CDR3 region has 15 residues. The ends lost 2 bases at V and 6 bases at J; junction bases unmatched: 8. Germline CDR1 and CDR2: SGDLS and YYNGEE. The CDR3 coding sequence is TGTGCCAGCAGCGTTGGATCCCGGGACAGGGATGGCTACACCTTC. This encodes CASSVGSRDRDGYTF.

The rearrangement uses TRBV4-1 and TRBJ2-7, with 7 bases matching TRBD2. This CDR3 is 18 amino acids long. V lost 0 bases to trimming and J lost 1 base; unmatched junction nucleotides: 12. Germline loops: CDR1 MGHRA, CDR2 YSYEKL. The CDR3 here is CASSQEGTIDVGSYEQYF. CDR3 DNA sequence: TGCGCCAGCAGCCAAGAAGGGACTATAGACGTCGGGTCCTACGAGCAGTACTTC.

This clone has just a few counts. The chain joins TRBV6-4 to TRBJ1-5; 7 nucleotides agree with TRBD1. The CDR3 is 14 amino acids. With V trimmed by 6 bases and J by 6 bases, 8 bases remained unmatched. Germline values: CDR1 MRHNA, CDR2 SNTAGT. CDR3 nucleotide sequence: TGTGCCAGCAGAACCAGGCAGGGGGTTCAGCCCCAGCATTTT. Amino acids: CASRTRQGVQPQHF.

The genes are TRBV15 and TRBJ2-1; 11 bases align to TRBD2. There are 16 residues in the CDR3. V was pared by 5 bases and J by 8 bases, with 11 bases of the junction left unmatched. CDR1 and CDR2 from the germline V gene are LNHNV and YYDKDF (reference sequence). CDR3 protein: CATSGRSGRAVDEQFF. In nucleotides, the CDR3 is TGTGCCACCAGCGGACGTAGCGGGAGGGCCGTCGATGAGCAGTTCTTC.

The chain joins TRBV6-5 to TRBJ2-1; TRBD2 matches 15 bases. The germline V gene has CDR1 MNHEY and CDR2 SVGAGI. This CDR3 is 12 amino acids long. CDR3 sequence: CGGTSGRNEQFF. Here the CDR3 DNA reads TGTGGAGGGACTAGCGGGAGGAATGAGCAGTTCTTC.

The genes are TRBV6-4 and TRBJ2-6; D might be TRBD2 (5 bases). Trimming pared 3 bases from V and 0 bases from J, leaving 15 bases between. Germline loops: CDR1 MRHNA, CDR2 SNTAGT. The CDR3 contains 18 residues. The CDR3 loop reads CASSDTFSGSSGANVLTF. CDR3 DNA sequence: TGTGCCAGCAGTGATACCTTCTCGGGGAGCTCTGGGGCCAACGTCCTGACTTTC.

The chain combines TRBV4-2 with TRBJ1-5; D unclear. The germline CDR1 and CDR2 sequences are LGHNA and YNFKEQ. V was cut by 0 bases and J by 9 bases, with 15 bases left in between. There are 15 residues in the CDR3. The CDR3 nucleotides read TGTGCCAGCAGCCAAGATCGCCCGGGCGAGGGGCCCCAGCATTTT. Amino acid sequence: CASSQDRPGEGPQHF.

This chain joins TRBV2 and TRBJ2-7, with TRBD2 as a possible D gene (6 bases). Germline V CDR1 and CDR2: SNHLY, FYNNEI. Trimming took 3 bases from V and 3 from J, leaving 6 bases between them. The CDR3 consists of 12 residues. Written as DNA, the CDR3 is TGTGCCAGCAGTGAGGGACTCTACGAGCAGTACTTC. Translated, it gives CASSEGLYEQYF.

This chain uses TRBV21-1 with TRBJ1-1; TRBD1, the D gene given by the table, was not confirmed from the DNA. TRBV21-1 has pseudogene status. The CDR3 sequence is 18 residues long. CDR3 region: CASSNGEGGGAKGIEAFF. The CDR3 DNA follows: TGTGCCAGCAGCAACGGAGAAGGAGGGGGCGCCAAGGGGATAGAAGCTTTCTTT.

This rearrangement joins TRBV28 to TRBJ2-3, with D possibly TRBD1 on 6 matching bases. Germline V gene sequence: CDR1 MDHEN, CDR2 SYDVKM. V dropped 4 bases and J dropped 0 bases, with 23 bases sitting between them. The CDR3 covers 19 residues. DNA of the CDR3: TGTGCCAGCAGTTCTATTATGGCGATAACAGGGTTTAGCACAGATACGCAGTATTTT. Residues: CASSSIMAITGFSTDTQYF.

This rearrangement joins TRBV6-5 to TRBJ1-5, with TRBD1 identical over 10 bases. This CDR3 has 15 residues. The trim removed 5 bases at V and 7 bases at J, leaving 8 bases unmatched. CDR1 is MNHEY and CDR2 is SVGAGI in the germline V gene. The CDR3 is CASSPFRDRGQPQHF. As DNA, the CDR3 is TGTGCCAGCAGTCCCTTTAGGGACAGGGGACAGCCCCAGCATTTT.

The chain uses TRBV10-3 and TRBJ2-3, with 7 bases identical to TRBD2. The ends lost 10 bases at V and 4 bases at J; junction bases unmatched: 11. The germline gives CDR1 ENHRY, CDR2 SYGVKD. CDR3 length: 14 residues. Here the CDR3 DNA reads TGTGCCACCCGGGGGGAAGGGGCTCCAGATACGCAGTATTTT. Its translation is CATRGEGAPDTQYF.